Listed below are T cell receptor beta chains from one sample, sequenced in a study of cytomegalovirus exposure and HLA in healthy donors. Method: immunoSEQ multiplex PCR; TCRdb's copy keeps in-frame clones and lacks some. The sample records some 170,000 clones, approximately 80% being singletons. The sample taken for sequencing was PBMCs. The source of these receptors is a man between 35 and 55 years old in good health and CMV-seronegative. The CDR3 runs from the conserved cysteine through the conserved F or W. A D gene is named only where the DNA matches it firmly. Clone size is shown for a subset of rows, as once, few, many or a class of expanded clone.

.	TRBV13	.	TRBJ2-3	CASSSLPRSDTQYF	TGTGCCAGCAGCTCCCTCCCTCGGTCAGATACGCAGTATTTT
.	TRBV9	.	TRBJ1-1	CASSAGGATFVAFF	TGTGCCAGCAGCGCCGGGGGGGCGACCTTTGTGGCTTTCTTT
TRBD2	TRBV7-9	.	TRBJ2-3	CASSPRGRGDTQYF	TGTGCCAGCAGCCCGCGGGGGAGAGGGGATACGCAGTATTTT
TRBD1	TRBV14	.	TRBJ1-1	CASTPTGGKSHEAFF	TGTGCCAGCACACCGACAGGGGGAAAATCTCACGAAGCTTTCTTT
TRBD1	TRBV10-3	.	TRBJ2-1	CAISQGARIDEQFF	TGTGCCATCAGCCAGGGGGCGAGAATCGATGAGCAGTTCTTC
TRBD2	TRBV13	.	TRBJ2-5	CASSFRGGLETQYF	TGTGCCAGCAGCTTCCGGGGGGGCCTTGAGACCCAGTACTTC
.	TRBV6-5	.	TRBJ2-1	CASSYSASSSYNEQFF	TGTGCCAGCAGTTATAGCGCCTCGAGCTCCTACAATGAGCAGTTCTTC
.	TRBV11-2	few	TRBJ2-5	CASSLDPGAQETQYF	TGTGCCAGCAGCTTAGATCCAGGGGCGCAAGAGACCCAGTACTTC
TRBD1	TRBV6-1	few	TRBJ2-1	CASNTGGIYNEQFF	TGTGCCAGCAATACAGGGGGCATATACAATGAGCAGTTCTTC
.	TRBV9	.	TRBJ2-5	CASSVDPTQETQYF	TGTGCCAGCAGCGTAGACCCTACCCAAGAGACCCAGTACTTC
.	TRBV7-8	.	TRBJ1-3	CASSLGQGFSSGNTIYF	TGTGCCAGCAGCTTAGGTCAGGGGTTTTCCTCTGGAAACACCATATATTTT
TRBD1	TRBV7-9	.	TRBJ2-1	CASSLVQGAYNEQFF	TGTGCCAGCAGCTTAGTACAGGGGGCCTACAATGAGCAGTTCTTC